The rows below give T cell receptor beta chains drawn from one sample of a study of T-cell memory formation after mild COVID-19. TCRdb re-analysed the 5' RACE reads in MiXCR, keeping a single row per CDR3 protein. The top ten clones hold about 26% of a sample with about 140,000 distinct CDR3 sequences, around 14% of them seen once. The sequenced sample was PBMCs or a T cell subset sorted from them (not recorded which). The source of these receptors is an adult woman who had mild COVID-19 (a few samples of this study predate the infection). Cell type and time point are not known. CDR3s include the opening cysteine and the closing phenylalanine or tryptophan. A D gene is named only where the DNA matches it firmly. Part of the rows lack a size; the others show once, few, many or a class for expanded clones.

V: TRBV12-3/TRBV12-4
J: TRBJ2-5
size: few
D: NA
CDR3: CASSPDILGTQYF
DNA: TGTGCCAGCAGTCCGGACATCTTGGGGACCCAGTACTTC

V: TRBV29-1
J: TRBJ2-3
size: few
D: TRBD2
CDR3: CSVGASGMVDTQYF
DNA: TGCAGCGTTGGGGCTAGCGGGATGGTAGATACGCAGTATTTT

V: TRBV6-2/TRBV6-3
J: TRBJ1-2
size: NA
D: NA
CDR3: CASSPELYGYTF
DNA: TGTGCCAGCAGCCCCGAGCTCTATGGCTACACCTTC

V: TRBV27
J: TRBJ2-7
size: NA
D: NA
CDR3: CASSFLEGSPNSYEQYF
DNA: TGTGCCAGCAGTTTCCTCGAGGGGAGCCCCAACTCCTACGAGCAGTACTTC

V: TRBV12-3/TRBV12-4
J: TRBJ2-3
size: few
D: NA
CDR3: CASSWTVYSTDTQYF
DNA: TGTGCCAGCAGTTGGACCGTCTATAGCACAGATACGCAGTATTTT

V: TRBV29-1
J: TRBJ2-3
size: NA
D: TRBD2
CDR3: CSVGRDYLTDTQYF
DNA: TGCAGCGTTGGGAGGGACTATCTTACGGATACGCAGTATTTT

V: TRBV5-1
J: TRBJ1-4
size: NA
D: NA
CDR3: CASSPGEGDEKLFF
DNA: TGCGCCAGCAGCCCGGGTGAAGGGGACGAAAAACTGTTTTTT

V: TRBV7-9
J: TRBJ2-5
size: NA
D: NA
CDR3: CASSLGSQEETQYF
DNA: TGTGCCAGCAGCTTAGGATCTCAAGAAGAGACCCAGTACTTC

V: TRBV30
J: TRBJ1-1
size: NA
D: NA
CDR3: CAWSGNTMNTEAFF
DNA: TGTGCCTGGAGTGGGAACACCATGAACACTGAAGCTTTCTTT

V: TRBV24-1
J: TRBJ2-5
size: NA
D: NA
CDR3: CATNEPQYF
DNA: TGTGCCACCAACGAGCCCCAGTACTTC

V: TRBV4-1
J: TRBJ2-1
size: NA
D: NA
CDR3: CASSQELRGVGNEQFF
DNA: TGCGCCAGCAGCCAAGAACTGAGAGGGGTTGGCAATGAGCAGTTCTTC

V: TRBV7-6
J: TRBJ2-3
size: NA
D: TRBD2
CDR3: CASSFSGGATDTQYF
DNA: TGTGCCAGCAGCTTTAGCGGGGGGGCCACAGATACGCAGTATTTT

V: TRBV9
J: TRBJ2-5
size: few
D: NA
CDR3: CASCVYWYRDTLGGQETQYF
DNA: TGTGCCAGCTGCGTCTATTGGTACCGGGACACCTTGGGGGGGCAAGAGACCCAGTACTTC

V: TRBV20-1
J: TRBJ1-3
size: NA
D: TRBD1
CDR3: CSARGGQVDSGNTIYF
DNA: TGCAGTGCTCGAGGGGGACAGGTTGACTCTGGAAACACCATATATTTT

V: TRBV3-1
J: TRBJ1-4
size: many
D: TRBD1
CDR3: CASSRTGVKEKLFF
DNA: TGTGCCAGCAGTCGGACAGGGGTCAAAGAAAAACTGTTTTTT

V: TRBV5-5
J: TRBJ1-2
size: NA
D: NA
CDR3: CASHFSSGTYGYTF
DNA: TGTGCCAGTCACTTTTCTTCAGGAACCTATGGCTACACCTTC

V: TRBV18
J: TRBJ2-5
size: NA
D: TRBD2
CDR3: CASSSSLRASGSGETQYF
DNA: TGTGCCAGCTCATCGAGCTTAAGGGCTAGCGGGAGTGGAGAGACCCAGTACTTC

V: TRBV6-1
J: TRBJ2-7
size: few
D: NA
CDR3: CASSGPWGAMYEQYF
DNA: TGTGCCAGCAGTGGTCCTTGGGGGGCTATGTACGAGCAGTACTTC

V: TRBV5-1
J: TRBJ1-1
size: NA
D: NA
CDR3: CASSRTRLRDTEAFF
DNA: TGCGCCAGCAGCCGGACTCGGCTACGGGACACTGAAGCTTTCTTT

V: TRBV27
J: TRBJ2-5
size: NA
D: TRBD1
CDR3: CASSLSRTGFETQYF
DNA: TGTGCCAGCAGTTTATCCCGGACAGGGTTTGAGACCCAGTACTTC

V: TRBV2
J: TRBJ1-1
size: NA
D: NA
CDR3: CASSGGRVTEAFF
DNA: TGTGCCAGCAGTGGTGGCAGGGTCACTGAAGCTTTCTTT

V: TRBV2
J: TRBJ2-7
size: NA
D: TRBD1
CDR3: CASRRGHYEQYF
DNA: TGTGCCAGCAGGAGGGGGCACTACGAGCAGTACTTC

V: TRBV4-1
J: TRBJ1-1
size: few
D: NA
CDR3: CASKTGMNTEAFF
DNA: TGCGCCAGCAAAACAGGCATGAACACTGAAGCTTTCTTT

V: TRBV5-1
J: TRBJ2-7
size: NA
D: NA
CDR3: CASSLAMDYEQYF
DNA: TGCGCCAGCAGCTTGGCCATGGACTACGAGCAGTACTTC

V: TRBV5-6
J: TRBJ2-3
size: few
D: NA
CDR3: CASSFGTFSGTDTQYF
DNA: TGTGCCAGCAGCTTTGGGACATTCTCGGGGACAGATACGCAGTATTTT

V: TRBV7-9
J: TRBJ2-7
size: many
D: TRBD2
CDR3: CASSPAGLAGSYEQYF
DNA: TGTGCCAGCAGCCCGGCGGGGTTAGCGGGATCCTACGAGCAGTACTTC

V: TRBV4-1
J: TRBJ2-7
size: few
D: NA
CDR3: CASSFRTEAYEQYF
DNA: TGCGCCAGCAGCTTTCGGACAGAGGCGTACGAGCAGTACTTC

V: TRBV24-1
J: TRBJ1-5
size: few
D: TRBD1
CDR3: CATSPGTGVNQPQHF
DNA: TGTGCCACCAGTCCCGGGACAGGGGTCAATCAGCCCCAGCATTTT

V: TRBV9
J: TRBJ1-2
size: NA
D: NA
CDR3: CASSVGTF
DNA: TGTGCCAGCAGCGTGGGCACCTTC

V: TRBV12-3/TRBV12-4
J: TRBJ2-1
size: many
D: TRBD2
CDR3: CASNPTSGPTYNEQFF
DNA: TGTGCCAGCAATCCTACTAGCGGGCCGACCTACAATGAGCAGTTCTTC

V: TRBV4-2
J: TRBJ1-2
size: NA
D: NA
CDR3: CASSQEMRGYTF
DNA: TGTGCCAGCAGCCAAGAGATGCGGGGCTACACCTTC

V: TRBV4-2
J: TRBJ2-5
size: few
D: NA
CDR3: CASSQELEVPKETQYF
DNA: TGTGCCAGCAGCCAAGAATTAGAAGTCCCCAAAGAGACCCAGTACTTC

V: TRBV7-8
J: TRBJ2-3
size: few
D: NA
CDR3: CASSLVLSRTDTQYF
DNA: TGTGCCAGCAGCTTAGTGTTGTCCCGCACAGATACGCAGTATTTT

V: TRBV19
J: TRBJ1-2
size: few
D: NA
CDR3: CASSIDRDVHGYTF
DNA: TGTGCCAGTAGTATAGATCGGGACGTACACGGCTACACCTTC

V: TRBV5-1
J: TRBJ2-1
size: few
D: NA
CDR3: CASSPWAGGSYNEQFF
DNA: TGCGCCAGCAGCCCCTGGGCGGGTGGGTCCTACAATGAGCAGTTCTTC

V: TRBV12-3/TRBV12-4
J: TRBJ2-1
size: few
D: NA
CDR3: CASSSDLGIGQFF
DNA: TGTGCCAGCAGCTCGGACTTGGGCATCGGGCAGTTCTTC

V: TRBV11-2
J: TRBJ1-6
size: NA
D: NA
CDR3: CASSLVPGRGTYNSPLHF
DNA: TGTGCCAGCAGCTTAGTTCCCGGCCGAGGGACCTATAATTCACCCCTCCACTTT

V: TRBV12-3/TRBV12-4
J: TRBJ1-3
size: few
D: NA
CDR3: CASYLRPGRSGNTIYF
DNA: TGTGCCAGTTACTTACGGCCAGGGAGGTCTGGAAACACCATATATTTT

V: TRBV12-5
J: TRBJ2-3
size: NA
D: NA
CDR3: CASGLGSSSTDTQYF
DNA: TGTGCTAGTGGTTTGGGGAGCTCTAGCACAGATACGCAGTATTTT

V: TRBV4-1
J: TRBJ1-2
size: NA
D: NA
CDR3: CASSGSNYGYTF
DNA: TGCGCCAGCAGCGGATCAAACTATGGCTACACCTTC

V: TRBV20-1
J: TRBJ2-7
size: NA
D: NA
CDR3: CSARGGPMAYEQYF
DNA: TGCAGTGCTAGGGGCGGCCCTATGGCCTACGAGCAGTACTTC